This T cell receptor beta chain is from a study of CD8 T cells in Susac syndrome. As to this clonotype: Its antigen is not identified.

General study points: The relatively small number of individuals in the TCR sequencing and HLA analysis was acknowledged by the study.

This CDR3 is 16 amino acids long. The junction had 5 bases not matched to a gene; V was cut back by 0 bases and J by 3 bases. Germline-derived CDR1 and CDR2 are MNHEY and SVGAGI. In blood CD8+ and CD4+ T cells, TCR beta underwent sequencing. RNA in amounts of about 0.5 to 1 ug was reverse transcribed with random hexamers. TCR beta CDR3 was amplified by immunoSEQ covering 54 Vbeta and 13 Jbeta. MiXCR was run by TCRdb on the immunoSEQ multiplex PCR reads, yielding one entry per CDR3 protein. The repertoire holds hundreds of thousands of distinct CDR3 sequences, with more than 80% as singletons. The specimen was CD8+ T cells from PBMCs. The receptor was isolated from a human donor with multiple sclerosis. The chain links TRBV6-5 to TRBJ2-3; 8 bases are shared with TRBD1. The CDR3, as DNA: TGTGCCAGCAGTTACTCTGGGACAGGAGAAACAGATACGCAGTATTTT. This encodes CASSYSGTGETDTQYF.